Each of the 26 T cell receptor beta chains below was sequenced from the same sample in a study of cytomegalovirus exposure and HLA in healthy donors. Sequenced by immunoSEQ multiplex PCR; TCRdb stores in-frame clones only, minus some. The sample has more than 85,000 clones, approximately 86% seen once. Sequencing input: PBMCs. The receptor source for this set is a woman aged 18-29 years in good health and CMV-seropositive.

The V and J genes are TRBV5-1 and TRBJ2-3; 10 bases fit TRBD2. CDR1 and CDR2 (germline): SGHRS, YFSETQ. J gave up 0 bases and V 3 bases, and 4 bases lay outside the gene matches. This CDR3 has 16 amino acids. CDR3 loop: CASSSLLAGSTDTQYF. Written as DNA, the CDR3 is TGCGCCAGCAGCTCACTACTAGCGGGGAGCACAGATACGCAGTATTTT.

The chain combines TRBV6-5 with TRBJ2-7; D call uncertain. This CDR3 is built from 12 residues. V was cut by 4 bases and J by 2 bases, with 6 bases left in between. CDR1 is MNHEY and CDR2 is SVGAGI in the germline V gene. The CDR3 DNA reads TGTGCCAGCAGTTCGAGAACCTACGAGCAGTACTTC. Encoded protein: CASSSRTYEQYF.

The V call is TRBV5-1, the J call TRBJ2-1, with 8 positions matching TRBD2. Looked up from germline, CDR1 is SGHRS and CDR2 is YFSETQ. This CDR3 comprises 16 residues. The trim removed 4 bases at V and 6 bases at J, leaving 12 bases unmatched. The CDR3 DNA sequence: TGCGCCAGCAGCCGGCGGGGGGTCCCGAGTCGCAATGAGCAGTTCTTC. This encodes CASSRRGVPSRNEQFF. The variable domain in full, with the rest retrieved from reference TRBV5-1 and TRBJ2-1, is KAGVTQTPRYLIKTRGQQVTLSCSPISGHRSVSWYQQTPGQGLQFLFEYFSETQRNKGNFPGRFSGRQFSNSRSEMNVSTLELGDSALYLCASSRRGVPSRNEQFFGPGTRLTVL.

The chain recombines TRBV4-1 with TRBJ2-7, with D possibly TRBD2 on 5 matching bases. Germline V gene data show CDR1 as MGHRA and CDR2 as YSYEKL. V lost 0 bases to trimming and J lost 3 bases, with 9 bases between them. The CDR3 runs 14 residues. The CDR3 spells CASSQEPGIYEQYF. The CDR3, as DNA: TGCGCCAGCAGCCAAGAGCCCGGGATCTACGAGCAGTACTTC.

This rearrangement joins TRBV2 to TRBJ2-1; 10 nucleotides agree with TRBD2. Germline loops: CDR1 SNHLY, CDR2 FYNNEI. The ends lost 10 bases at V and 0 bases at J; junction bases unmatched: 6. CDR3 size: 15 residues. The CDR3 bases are TGTGCCAATTCACTAGCGGGGAGCTCCTACAATGAGCAGTTCTTC. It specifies CANSLAGSSYNEQFF. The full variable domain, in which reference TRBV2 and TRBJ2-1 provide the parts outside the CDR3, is EPEVTQTPSHQVTQMGQEVILRCVPISNHLYFYWYRQILGQKVEFLVSFYNNEISEKSEIFDDQFSVERPDGSNFTLKIRSTKLEDSAMYFCANSLAGSSYNEQFFGPGTRLTVL.

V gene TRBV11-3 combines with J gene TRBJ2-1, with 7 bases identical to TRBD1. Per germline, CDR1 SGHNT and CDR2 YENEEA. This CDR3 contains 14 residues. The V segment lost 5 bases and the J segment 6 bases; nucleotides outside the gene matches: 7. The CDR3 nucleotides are TGTGCCAGCAGCCCAGTAGCAGGGGGCAATGAGCAGTTCTTC. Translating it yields CASSPVAGGNEQFF.

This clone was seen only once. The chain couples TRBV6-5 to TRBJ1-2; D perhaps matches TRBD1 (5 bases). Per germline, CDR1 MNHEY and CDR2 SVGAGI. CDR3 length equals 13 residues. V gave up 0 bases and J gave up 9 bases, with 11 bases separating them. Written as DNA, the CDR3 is TGTGCCAGCAGTTACTCGTCTGACAGCAGCTACACCTTC. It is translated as CASSYSSDSSYTF.

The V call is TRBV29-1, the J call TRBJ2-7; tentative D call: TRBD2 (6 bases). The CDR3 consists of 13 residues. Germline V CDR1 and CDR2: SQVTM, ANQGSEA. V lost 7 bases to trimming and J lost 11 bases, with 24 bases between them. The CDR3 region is CSARTGTSPWEYF. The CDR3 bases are TGCAGCGCTAGGACCGGGACTTCCCCTTGGGAGTACTTC.

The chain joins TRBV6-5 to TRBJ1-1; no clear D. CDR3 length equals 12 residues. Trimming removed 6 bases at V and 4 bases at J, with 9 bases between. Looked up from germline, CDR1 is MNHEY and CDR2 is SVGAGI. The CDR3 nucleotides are TGTGCCAGCAGGGAGTCCTCCACTGAAGCTTTCTTT. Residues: CASRESSTEAFF.

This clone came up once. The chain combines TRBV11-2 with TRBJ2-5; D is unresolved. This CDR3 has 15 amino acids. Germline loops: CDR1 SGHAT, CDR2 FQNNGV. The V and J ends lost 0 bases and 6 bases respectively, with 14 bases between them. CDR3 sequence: CASSLEARHQKTQYF. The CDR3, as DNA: TGTGCCAGCAGCTTAGAGGCTCGCCATCAAAAGACCCAGTACTTC.

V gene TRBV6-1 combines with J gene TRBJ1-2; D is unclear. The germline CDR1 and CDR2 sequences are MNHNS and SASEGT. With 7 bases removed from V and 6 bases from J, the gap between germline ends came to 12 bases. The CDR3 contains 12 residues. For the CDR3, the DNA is TGTGCCAGCATGGTTTCAGTTAATGGCTACACCTTC. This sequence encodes CASMVSVNGYTF.

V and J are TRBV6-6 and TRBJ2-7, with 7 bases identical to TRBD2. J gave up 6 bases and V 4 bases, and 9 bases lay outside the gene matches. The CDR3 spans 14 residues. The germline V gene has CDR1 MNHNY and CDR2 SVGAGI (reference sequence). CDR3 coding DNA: TGTGCCAGCAGTTTAGGACTAGAAAAGGCCGAGCAGTACTTC. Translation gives CASSLGLEKAEQYF.

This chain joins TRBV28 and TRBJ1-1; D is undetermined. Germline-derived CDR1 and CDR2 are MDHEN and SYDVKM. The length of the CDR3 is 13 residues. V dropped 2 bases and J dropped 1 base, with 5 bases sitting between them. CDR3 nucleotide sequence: TGTGCCAGCAGTTTAGCCAGGAACACTGAAGCTTTCTTT. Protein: CASSLARNTEAFF.

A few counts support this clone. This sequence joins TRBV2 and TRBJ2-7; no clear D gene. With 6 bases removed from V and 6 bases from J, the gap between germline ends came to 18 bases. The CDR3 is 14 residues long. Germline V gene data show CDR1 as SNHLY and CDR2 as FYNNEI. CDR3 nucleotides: TGTGCCAGCAGATCTCCTAGAGCATTCGGCGAGCAGTACTTC. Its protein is CASRSPRAFGEQYF.

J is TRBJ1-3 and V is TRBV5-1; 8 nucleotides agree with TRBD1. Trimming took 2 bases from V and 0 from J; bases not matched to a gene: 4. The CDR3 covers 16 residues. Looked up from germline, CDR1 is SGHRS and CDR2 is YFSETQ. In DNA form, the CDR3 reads TGCGCCAGCAGCTTCAGGGGGCTCTCCTCTGGAAACACCATATATTTT. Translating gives CASSFRGLSSGNTIYF.

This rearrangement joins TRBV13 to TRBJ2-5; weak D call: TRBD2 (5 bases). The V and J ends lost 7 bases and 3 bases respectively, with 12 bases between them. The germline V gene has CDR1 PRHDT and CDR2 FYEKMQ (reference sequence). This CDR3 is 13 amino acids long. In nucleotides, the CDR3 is TGTGCCAGCAACAGCGGAGACGAAGAGACCCAGTACTTC. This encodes CASNSGDEETQYF.

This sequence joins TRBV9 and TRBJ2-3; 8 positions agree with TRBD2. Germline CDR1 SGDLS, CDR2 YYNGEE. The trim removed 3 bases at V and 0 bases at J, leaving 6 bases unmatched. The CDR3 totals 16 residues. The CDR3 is CASSALTSVSTDTQYF. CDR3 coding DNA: TGTGCCAGCAGCGCCCTGACTAGCGTTAGCACAGATACGCAGTATTTT.

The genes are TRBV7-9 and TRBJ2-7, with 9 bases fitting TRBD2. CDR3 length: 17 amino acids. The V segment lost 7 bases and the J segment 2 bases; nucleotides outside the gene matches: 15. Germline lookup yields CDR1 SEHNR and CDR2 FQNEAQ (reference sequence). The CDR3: CASTYSSGRKGAYEQYF. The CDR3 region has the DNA TGTGCCAGCACCTACAGTAGCGGGAGAAAGGGAGCCTACGAGCAGTACTTC.

CDR3 sequence reads: CASSLGPGWSPLHF. The CDR3 DNA follows: TGTGCCAGCAGCTTAGGCCCAGGGTGGTCACCCCTCCACTTT. V and J are TRBV13 and TRBJ1-6; maybe TRBD1 (5 bases). The CDR3 loop spans 14 amino acids. V shed 0 bases and J shed 10 bases, with 10 bases lying between them. Per the germline V gene, CDR1 is PRHDT and CDR2 is FYEKMQ (reference sequence).

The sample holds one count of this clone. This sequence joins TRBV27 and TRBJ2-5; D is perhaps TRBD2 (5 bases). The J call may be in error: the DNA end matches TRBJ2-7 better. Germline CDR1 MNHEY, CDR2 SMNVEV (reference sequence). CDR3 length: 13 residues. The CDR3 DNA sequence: TGTGCCAGCAGTTACGGGGTATCCTACGAGCAGTACTTC. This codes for CASSYGVSYEQYF.

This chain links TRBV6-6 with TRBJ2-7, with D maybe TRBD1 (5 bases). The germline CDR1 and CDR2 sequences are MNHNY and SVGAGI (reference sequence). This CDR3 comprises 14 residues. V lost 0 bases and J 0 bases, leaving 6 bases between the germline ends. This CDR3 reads CASSYSGPSYEQYF. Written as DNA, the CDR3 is TGTGCCAGCAGTTACTCGGGGCCCTCCTACGAGCAGTACTTC.

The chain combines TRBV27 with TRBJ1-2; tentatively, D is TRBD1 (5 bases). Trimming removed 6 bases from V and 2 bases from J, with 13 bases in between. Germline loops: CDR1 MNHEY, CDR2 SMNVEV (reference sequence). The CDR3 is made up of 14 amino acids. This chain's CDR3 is CASSPREGNYGYTF. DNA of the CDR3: TGTGCCAGCAGCCCCAGGGAGGGGAACTATGGCTACACCTTC.

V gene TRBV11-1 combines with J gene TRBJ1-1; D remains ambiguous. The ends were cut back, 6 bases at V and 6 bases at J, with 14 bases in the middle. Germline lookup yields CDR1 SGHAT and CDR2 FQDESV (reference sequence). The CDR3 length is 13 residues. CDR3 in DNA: TGTGCCAGCAGTAAAACCGGAAGCGCTGAAGCTTTCTTT. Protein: CASSKTGSAEAFF.

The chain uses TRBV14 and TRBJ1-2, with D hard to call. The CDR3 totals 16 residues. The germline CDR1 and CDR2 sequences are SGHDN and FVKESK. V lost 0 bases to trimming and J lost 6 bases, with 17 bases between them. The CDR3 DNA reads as TGTGCCAGCAGCCAAGATCGGGCCCGTTGGGGAGATGGCTACACCTTC. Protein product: CASSQDRARWGDGYTF.

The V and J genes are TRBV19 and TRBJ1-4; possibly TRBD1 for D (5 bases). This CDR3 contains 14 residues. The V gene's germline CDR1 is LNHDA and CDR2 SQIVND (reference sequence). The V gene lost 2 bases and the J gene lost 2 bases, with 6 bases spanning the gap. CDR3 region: CASSIRGTNEKLFF. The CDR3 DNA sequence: TGTGCCAGTAGTATACGGGGGACTAATGAAAAACTGTTTTTT. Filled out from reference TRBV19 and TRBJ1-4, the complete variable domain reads DGGITQSPKYLFRKEGQNVTLSCEQNLNHDAMYWYRQDPGQGLRLIYYSQIVNDFQKGDIAEGYSVSREKKESFPLTVTSAQKNPTAFYLCASSIRGTNEKLFFGSGTQLSVL.

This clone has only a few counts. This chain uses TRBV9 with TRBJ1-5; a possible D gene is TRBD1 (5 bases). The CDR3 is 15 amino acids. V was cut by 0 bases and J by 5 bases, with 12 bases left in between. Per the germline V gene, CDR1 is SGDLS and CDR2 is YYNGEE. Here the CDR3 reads CASSVGWGGDQPQHF. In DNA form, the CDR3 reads TGTGCCAGCAGCGTAGGATGGGGGGGGGATCAGCCCCAGCATTTT.